The 16 T cell receptor beta chains listed next were all sequenced from one sample in a study of early T cells in non-severe SARS-CoV-2 infection. TCRdb ran MiXCR on the 5' RACE reads and lists one entry per CDR3 protein. In the table there are under 75,000 distinct CDR3 sequences, roughly an eighth of which are singletons. Sequenced sample: whole blood. The receptors shown here come from an adult who was a healthcare worker with PCR-confirmed SARS-CoV-2 infection or an uninfected control (not recorded which).

This clonotype occurred many times. The rearrangement joins TRBV12-3 or TRBV12-4 to TRBJ2-5, with a tentative D call TRBD1 (5 bases). CDR3 length equals 14 residues. V was clipped by 2 bases and J by 4 bases, with 11 bases between them. CDR3 coding DNA: TGTGCCAGCAGTTTATTTAGGGGCGCAGAGACCCAGTACTTC. It is translated as CASSLFRGAETQYF.

This clonotype was seen a handful of times. V and J are TRBV20-1 and TRBJ2-7; TRBD2 is a possible D gene (5 bases). The V gene lost 6 bases and the J gene lost 3 bases, with 12 bases spanning the gap. Germline CDR1 is DFQATT and CDR2 is SNEGSKA (reference sequence). There are 12 residues in the CDR3. The CDR3 sequence: CSATTRVYEQYF. CDR3 sequence (DNA): TGCAGTGCGACCACTAGGGTCTACGAGCAGTACTTC.

This clonotype turned up a few times. The chain has TRBV7-2 and TRBJ1-1; 10 bases fit TRBD1. With 4 bases clipped from V and 4 bases from J, the junction kept 3 bases outside the gene matches. The CDR3 covers 14 residues. CDR1 is SGHTA, CDR2 FQGNSA, per germline. CDR3 bases: TGTGCCAGCAGCTCGGGACAGGGGATCACTGAAGCTTTCTTT. As protein: CASSSGQGITEAFF.

The sample holds a few counts of this clonotype. V is TRBV2 and J is TRBJ1-5; a weak D match, TRBD1 (6 bases). The length of the CDR3 is 14 residues. Germline loops: CDR1 SNHLY, CDR2 FYNNEI. Trimming stripped 0 bases from V and 7 bases from J, with 10 bases between. In DNA, the CDR3 is TGTGCCAGCAGTGAAGCGCTAGGGGGACAGCCCCAGCATTTT. Residues: CASSEALGGQPQHF.

This clonotype was recorded at least ten times. This chain joins TRBV19 and TRBJ2-3, with 11 positions matching TRBD2. This CDR3 comprises 16 residues. CDR1 is LNHDA, CDR2 SQIVND, per germline (reference sequence). Trimming at V came to 4 bases and at J to 4 bases, leaving 7 bases not matched to a gene. The CDR3 sequence is CASSKTSGSGADTQYF. The CDR3 DNA reads as TGTGCCAGTAGTAAAACTAGCGGGAGTGGAGCAGATACGCAGTATTTT.

There are a few counts of this clonotype. The chain employs TRBV20-1 and TRBJ2-1; TRBD2 matches 8 bases. From germline, CDR1 is DFQATT and CDR2 SNEGSKA (reference sequence). The trim removed 1 base at V and 8 bases at J, leaving 16 bases unmatched. The CDR3 contains 17 residues. CDR3 sequence: CSARAAATSGYRDEQFF. The CDR3 coding sequence is TGCAGTGCTAGAGCCGCCGCAACTAGCGGATACAGGGATGAGCAGTTCTTC.

This clonotype was counted many times. V and J are TRBV7-2 and TRBJ2-5; 7 bases are a match to TRBD2. The CDR3 loop spans 15 amino acids. Germline CDR1 is SGHTA and CDR2 is FQGNSA. V gave up 5 bases and J gave up 12 bases; unmatched junction bases: 18. The DNA of the CDR3 is TGTGCCAGCAGCCCCCAAGGCGGGGTAGCGGGTCCAGAGTACTTC. This translates into CASSPQGGVAGPEYF.

This clonotype was detected many times. The rearrangement links TRBV7-2 to TRBJ2-1, with D tentatively TRBD2 (5 bases). V was pared by 4 bases and J by 0 bases, with 16 bases between. This CDR3 has 17 residues. Per the germline V gene, CDR1 is SGHTA and CDR2 is FQGNSA. CDR3 sequence: CASSSPGRGSSYNEQFF. CDR3 DNA: TGTGCCAGCAGCTCCCCCGGAAGAGGGAGCTCCTACAATGAGCAGTTCTTC.

The chain uses TRBV9 and TRBJ2-7; possibly TRBD1 for D (5 bases). Trimming cost V 6 bases and J 2 bases, with 15 bases left between them. CDR1 is SGDLS and CDR2 is YYNGEE in the germline V gene. CDR3 length: 14 amino acids. This CDR3 reads CASKKPTVTYEQYF. Here the CDR3 DNA reads TGTGCCAGCAAAAAGCCGACAGTGACCTACGAGCAGTACTTC.

This clonotype came up many times. This chain connects TRBV4-1 to TRBJ1-1, with a possible D match to TRBD1 (6 bases). Germline V gene lookup returns CDR1 MGHRA and CDR2 YSYEKL. The CDR3 has 17 residues. V dropped 0 bases and J dropped 4 bases, with 18 bases sitting between them. The CDR3 DNA sequence: TGCGCCAGCAGCCAAGATCAAGCAGGGGTTGGGGGCACTGAAGCTTTCTTT. It translates to CASSQDQAGVGGTEAFF.

This clonotype was counted at least ten times. The chain joins TRBV4-2 to TRBJ2-3; perhaps TRBD2 as D (6 bases). Trimming removed 3 bases at V and 7 bases at J, with 14 bases between. This CDR3 has 14 residues. Germline lookup yields CDR1 LGHNA and CDR2 YNFKEQ. CDR3 DNA: TGTGCCAGCAGCCAGGACGGGACTTACAATACGCAGTATTTT. It yields the protein CASSQDGTYNTQYF.

There are many counts of this clonotype. The CDR3 region has the DNA TGTGCCAGCAGTGGTTGGGAGGCCTATAATTCACCCCTCCACTTT. Its protein is CASSGWEAYNSPLHF. The rearrangement links TRBV6-1 to TRBJ1-6; D remains unclear. CDR1 is MNHNS and CDR2 is SASEGT in the germline V gene. V lost 4 bases, J lost 2 bases, and 9 bases lay in between. The CDR3 is 15 amino acids.

The J gene is TRBJ2-7, the V gene TRBV19; D might be TRBD1 (6 bases). There are 13 residues in the CDR3. Germline V gene data show CDR1 as LNHDA and CDR2 as SQIVND (reference sequence). V lost 8 bases to trimming and J lost 0 bases, with 11 bases between them. CDR3 protein: CASLDRNSYEQYF. The CDR3, as DNA: TGTGCCAGTCTAGACAGGAACTCCTACGAGCAGTACTTC.

This clonotype was counted many times. The germline gene is not matched at one end of the junction; a read error may be the cause. This chain uses TRBV4-2 with TRBJ2-3, with 8 bases aligning to TRBD2. The germline V gene has CDR1 LGHNA and CDR2 YNFKEQ. CDR3 length equals 16 residues. The CDR3 bases are TGTGCCAGCAGTCAAGTAGCGGGAACTAGCACAGATACGCAGTATTTT. Translating it yields CASSQVAGTSTDTQYF.

This clonotype was found many times. The chain carries TRBV6-2 or TRBV6-3 and TRBJ2-7; D gene uncertain. This CDR3 region has 13 residues. V lost 7 bases and J lost 2, with 12 bases in between. From germline, CDR1 is MNHEY and CDR2 SVGEGT. The CDR3 DNA is TGTGCCAGCAAAACATATACGACCTACGAGCAGTACTTC. This codes for CASKTYTTYEQYF.

V and J are TRBV29-1 and TRBJ2-2; D may match TRBD1 or TRBD2 (5 bases each). Trimming stripped 8 bases from V and 7 bases from J, with 20 bases between. This CDR3 contains 14 residues. CDR1 SQVTM and CDR2 ANQGSEA come from the germline V gene. CDR3 in amino acids: CSTPGGRGGGELFF. For the CDR3, the DNA is TGCAGCACCCCCGGTGGTCGGGGCGGCGGGGAGCTGTTTTTT.